There are a few counts of the clone carrying this T cell receptor (beta chain). This CDR3 is 13 amino acids long. Germline loops: CDR1 SNHLY, CDR2 FYNNEI. Trimming pared 7 bases from V and 4 bases from J, leaving 11 bases between. These data originate in a study of early stage breast cancer tumors. Background on the study: Roughly 9.6-fold was the mean read coverage per sample.

The table came from immunoSEQ multiplex PCR; TCRdb's copy has only in-frame clones and leaves some out. Among 20,000 to 25,000 clones listed, approximately 80% were seen once. The sequence derives from a person in their sixties with breast cancer. Sample: blood. V is TRBV2 and J is TRBJ1-5; no definite D call. The CDR3 reads CASTLLGNQPQHF. The CDR3 DNA is TGTGCCAGCACCCTCTTGGGGAATCAGCCCCAGCATTTT. The whole variable domain, filled in from reference TRBV2 and TRBJ1-5, reads EPEVTQTPSHQVTQMGQEVILRCVPISNHLYFYWYRQILGQKVEFLVSFYNNEISEKSEIFDDQFSVERPDGSNFTLKIRSTKLEDSAMYFCASTLLGNQPQHFGDGTRLSIL.